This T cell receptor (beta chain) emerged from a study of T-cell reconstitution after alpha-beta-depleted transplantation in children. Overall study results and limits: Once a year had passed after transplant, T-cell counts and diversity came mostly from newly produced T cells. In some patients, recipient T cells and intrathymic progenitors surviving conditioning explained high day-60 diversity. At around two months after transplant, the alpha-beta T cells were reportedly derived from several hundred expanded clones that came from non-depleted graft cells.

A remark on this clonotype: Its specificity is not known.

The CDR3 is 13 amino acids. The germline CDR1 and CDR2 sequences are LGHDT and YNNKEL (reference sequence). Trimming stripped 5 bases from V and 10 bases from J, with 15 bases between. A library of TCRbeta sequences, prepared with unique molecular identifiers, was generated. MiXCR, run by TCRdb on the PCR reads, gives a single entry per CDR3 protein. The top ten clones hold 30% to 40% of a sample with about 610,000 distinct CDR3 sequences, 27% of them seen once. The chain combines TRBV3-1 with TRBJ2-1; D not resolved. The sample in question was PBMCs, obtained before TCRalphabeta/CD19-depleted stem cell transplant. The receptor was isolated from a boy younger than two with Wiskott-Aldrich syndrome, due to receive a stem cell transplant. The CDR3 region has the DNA TGTGCCAGCAGCACACCTATCCTAGACGAGCAGTTCTTC. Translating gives CASSTPILDEQFF.